The 16 T cell receptor beta chains given below trace back to one sample, sequenced in a study of identical twins (dated by TCRdb to the mid-2010s). The library was prepared using 5' RACE. The sequencer listed for this sample is Illumina HiSeq 2000. TCRdb took the public reads, trimmed them with fastp at Q25, ran MiXCR for clone calling and kept in-frame beta chains. CDR3 protein duplicates are merged, each entry listing the most common genes and DNA. The table for this sample lists 1.5 million to 2 million distinct CDR3 sequences; about 32% of them were counted only once. The ten biggest clones cover about 0.27% of the sample. The sample taken for sequencing was cord blood. These receptors originate from a newborn girl in good health.

This chain links TRBV29-1 with TRBJ2-5; a possible D gene is TRBD1 (10 bases). The germline V gene encodes CDR1 SQVTM and CDR2 ANQGSEA. V lost 3 bases and J 11 bases, leaving 28 bases between the germline ends. The CDR3 extends over 16 amino acids. CDR3 sequence: CSVETGGGRAYNEQYF. The DNA for the CDR3 is TGCAGCGTTGAGACAGGGGGCGGGAGGGCCTACAATGAGCAGTACTTC. The full variable domain, with the rest looked up from reference TRBV29-1 and TRBJ2-5, is SAVISQKPSRDICQRGTSLTIQCQVDSQVTMMFWYRQQPGQSLTLIATANQGSEATYESGFVIDKFPISRPNLTFSTLTVSNMSPEDSSIYLCSVETGGGRAYNEQYFGPGTRLLVL.

CDR3 in DNA: TGTGCCAGCAGCGTAGCTCGCGGGGACACTGAAGCTTTCTTT. Its protein is CASSVARGDTEAFF. The V and J genes are TRBV9 and TRBJ1-1; D call uncertain. V dropped 0 bases and J dropped 3 bases, with 9 bases sitting between them. The CDR3 sequence is 14 residues long. Germline V gene sequence: CDR1 SGDLS, CDR2 YYNGEE.

This clonotype was observed a handful of times. The J gene is TRBJ2-7, the V gene TRBV10-3; 7 bases agree with TRBD2. Germline V gene sequence: CDR1 ENHRY, CDR2 SYGVKD. Trimming took 6 bases from V and 4 from J; bases not matched to a gene: 12. This CDR3 has 15 residues. CDR3 amino acids: CAISGGRIGLYEQYF. The CDR3 nucleotides are TGTGCCATCAGCGGGGGGAGGATCGGGTTGTACGAGCAGTACTTC.

This clonotype was detected a few times. The chain is built from TRBV13 and TRBJ2-3; D gene unclear. The germline V gene has CDR1 PRHDT and CDR2 FYEKMQ (reference sequence). The CDR3 has 15 amino acids. With 1 base removed from V and 0 bases from J, the gap between germline ends came to 8 bases. The CDR3 sequence: CASSLAAYSTDTQYF. The CDR3 DNA reads as TGTGCCAGCAGCTTAGCGGCCTATAGCACAGATACGCAGTATTTT.

The V gene is TRBV20-1, the J gene TRBJ2-2; D is ambiguous. CDR3 length equals 13 residues. Germline V gene data show CDR1 as DFQATT and CDR2 as SNEGSKA (reference sequence). Trimming took 3 bases from V and 2 from J, leaving 7 bases between them. CDR3 in amino acids: CSARVINTGELFF. DNA of the CDR3: TGCAGTGCTAGGGTAATAAACACCGGGGAGCTGTTTTTT.

The CDR3 spells CASSFSGAGTNNEQYF. The DNA for the CDR3 is TGTGCCAGCAGTTTCTCTGGGGCAGGGACGAACAATGAGCAGTACTTC. The chain uses TRBV12-3 or TRBV12-4 and TRBJ2-7, with D perhaps given as TRBD1 or TRBD2 (5 bases each). V lost 3 bases to trimming and J lost 7 bases, with 22 bases between them. The CDR3 length is 16 residues.

This chain connects TRBV20-1 to TRBJ1-6; 9 bases fit TRBD1. This CDR3 region has 16 residues. Germline CDR1 is DFQATT and CDR2 is SNEGSKA (reference sequence). V was clipped by 4 bases and J by 5 bases; unmatched bases: 9. DNA of the CDR3: TGCAGTGCTACCCCCCTTACAGGGGGCAATAATTCACCCCTCCACTTT. Encoded protein: CSATPLTGGNNSPLHF.

The rearrangement uses TRBV5-6 and TRBJ2-3; no clear D. Germline assignment: CDR1 SGHDT and CDR2 YYEEEE. V shed 0 bases and J shed 2 bases, with 13 bases lying between them. The CDR3 has 16 amino acids. In nucleotides, the CDR3 is TGTGCCAGCAGCTTGGGGCCGGACCGCTTCACAGATACGCAGTATTTT. This gives the protein CASSLGPDRFTDTQYF.

The chain is built from TRBV24-1 and TRBJ2-1; D remains unclear. Trimming cost V 4 bases and J 0 bases, with 12 bases left between them. Germline V lookup: CDR1 KGHDR, CDR2 SFDVKD. The CDR3 has 16 residues. CDR3 amino acids: CATSDPHTASYNEQFF. The CDR3 nucleotides are TGTGCCACCAGTGACCCCCATACGGCCTCCTACAATGAGCAGTTCTTC.

V usage is TRBV28 and J usage is TRBJ2-2; D is unclear. The CDR3 runs 13 residues. Trimming pared 3 bases from V and 6 bases from J, leaving 8 bases between. From germline, CDR1 is MDHEN and CDR2 SYDVKM. The CDR3: CASSFPLPGELFF. The CDR3 DNA sequence: TGTGCCAGCAGTTTTCCATTGCCCGGGGAGCTGTTTTTT.

The rearrangement uses TRBV27 and TRBJ2-1; D assignment may be TRBD1 or TRBD2 (5 bases each). Trimming left V 11 bases short and J 7 bases short, with 18 bases between. This CDR3 region has 13 residues. Per the germline V gene, CDR1 is MNHEY and CDR2 is SMNVEV (reference sequence). CDR3 amino acids: CAGGLTVKNEQFF. The CDR3 nucleotides are TGTGCCGGCGGACTGACAGTCAAGAATGAGCAGTTCTTC.

The gene calls are TRBV3-1 and TRBJ2-3; possibly TRBD1 or TRBD2 for D (5 bases each). The CDR3 covers 14 residues. Germline V lookup: CDR1 LGHDT, CDR2 YNNKEL (reference sequence). The V end lost 3 bases, the J end lost 5 bases, and 12 bases lay between the germline ends. The chain's CDR3 is CASSQSGTVDTQYF. As DNA, the CDR3 is TGTGCCAGCAGCCAGTCCGGGACGGTAGATACGCAGTATTTT.

This clonotype was seen repeatedly, ten times or more. The CDR3 coding sequence is TGCAGCGTCCGGGAAATGGGACCCTACGAGCAGTACTTC. Its protein is CSVREMGPYEQYF. The rearrangement links TRBV29-1 to TRBJ2-7, with D perhaps TRBD1 or TRBD2 (5 bases each). The CDR3 is 13 residues long. V was pared by 6 bases and J by 2 bases, with 14 bases between. The germline CDR1 and CDR2 sequences are SQVTM and ANQGSEA.

This chain connects TRBV5-6 to TRBJ2-3, with D hard to call. The CDR3 extends over 13 amino acids. CDR1 is SGHDT, CDR2 YYEEEE, per germline. The V end lost 4 bases, the J end lost 3 bases, and 9 bases lay between the germline ends. CDR3 in DNA: TGTGCCAGCAGCCCCATAGCTACAGATACGCAGTATTTT. It is translated as CASSPIATDTQYF.

A few counts support this clonotype. The chain recombines TRBV29-1 with TRBJ1-2, with 7 nucleotides matching TRBD1. Germline CDR1 and CDR2: SQVTM and ANQGSEA. CDR3 length: 17 residues. The trim removed 1 base at V and 1 base at J, leaving 12 bases unmatched. The CDR3 DNA is TGCAGCGTTGAAGTCATCCTAGGGACAGCTATTAACTATGGCTACACCTTC. Protein sequence: CSVEVILGTAINYGYTF.

The chain carries TRBV4-1 and TRBJ1-2; D is ambiguous. V lost 2 bases, J lost 4 bases, and 14 bases lay in between. Germline lookup yields CDR1 MGHRA and CDR2 YSYEKL. This CDR3 has 15 residues. As DNA, the CDR3 is TGCGCCAGCAGCCAAAAACCCCCGAGGCCCTATGGCTACACCTTC. This codes for CASSQKPPRPYGYTF.